A selection of T cell receptor beta chains follows, all from one sample in a study of cytomegalovirus exposure and HLA in healthy donors. The table came from immunoSEQ multiplex PCR; TCRdb's copy has only in-frame clones and leaves some out. The table lists about 300,000 clones, roughly 85% of them singletons. The sample taken for sequencing was PBMCs. The receptors stem from a man aged 40-50 years in good health and CMV-seropositive. CDR3s include the opening cysteine and the closing phenylalanine or tryptophan. The D gene is left open where the match is weak. Clone size appears in some rows only: once, few, many, or a class for an expanded clone.

>TRBJ1-3|-|-|TRBV5-3
CARSLGGSIGNTIYF
>TRBJ2-1|-|-|TRBV5-6
CASSPGPFLRDYNEQFF
>TRBJ1-1|-|-|TRBV5-6
CASSIEEGRAPTEAFF
>TRBJ2-7|-|TRBD2|TRBV7-9
CASSLAGGFEQYF
>TRBJ1-2|-|-|TRBV4-2
CASSGATANYGYTF
>TRBJ2-1|-|TRBD2|TRBV30
CAWSVLAGSYNEQFF
>TRBJ2-2|once|TRBD1|TRBV9
CASSVPSGTANTGELFF
>TRBJ1-1|few|-|TRBV6-5
CASSMNTEAFF
>TRBJ2-4|-|TRBD2|TRBV14
CASSQGGGRRPKNIQYF
>TRBJ1-3|-|-|TRBV9
CASSVVGGESGNTIYF
>TRBJ2-7|-|TRBD1|TRBV6-5
CASSRQGAKEQYF
>TRBJ1-6|-|-|TRBV30
CAWCPPEGNSPLHF
>TRBJ2-7|-|TRBD2|TRBV28
CASEILAGNEQYF
>TRBJ1-4|-|TRBD1|TRBV5-6
CASSSTGVGEKLFF
>TRBJ1-2|-|-|TRBV23-1
CASSQSPGFYGYTF
>TRBJ2-7|-|TRBD2|TRBV7-9
CASSFPGLAYEQYF
>TRBJ2-1|-|-|TRBV2
CASSKDRESLAGVLKFF
>TRBJ2-3|-|TRBD2|TRBV4-3
CASSQDVEGLAGYTDTQYF
>TRBJ2-1|once|-|TRBV11-2
CASTPPGGRDEQFF
>TRBJ2-7|-|-|TRBV4-1
CASSQVRASYEQYF
>TRBJ1-1|-|-|TRBV5-8
CASSLAFQGMTNTEAFF
>TRBJ1-1|-|-|TRBV18
CASSPAGLITEAFF
>TRBJ2-3|-|-|TRBV5-1
CASSLGGQGAANTQYF
>TRBJ2-1|-|TRBD2|TRBV4-3
CASSQGTSGRHEQFF
>TRBJ2-5|-|-|TRBV28
CASSFRDRPQKTQYF
>TRBJ2-7|-|TRBD2|TRBV19
CASSSSTSGNEQYF
>TRBJ2-7|-|TRBD1|TRBV18
CASSPGTGGVEQYF
>TRBJ2-5|-|-|TRBV27
CASSQRDTPLGKETQYF